This T cell receptor beta chain comes out of a study of cytomegalovirus exposure and HLA in healthy donors. Study conclusions and caveats: The investigators catalogued 150 to 200 TCR beta chains as cytomegalovirus-associated.

The PCR had 60 Vbeta and 13 Jbeta primers. The data were produced by immunoSEQ multiplex PCR, yet TCRdb's version contains in-frame clones alone and is incomplete. Of approximately 190,000 clones listed, around 83% are singletons. This clone was seen more than once but under ten times. Its specificity is not known. Other nucleotide sequences in the sample specify the same CDR3. Sequenced sample: PBMCs. The origin of this receptor is a woman aged 18-30 years in good health and CMV-seronegative.

The CDR3 DNA follows: TGTGCCAGCAGCCCAATGAGGGGGGAAAAACTGTTTTTT. Protein sequence: CASSPMRGEKLFF. The chain employs TRBV7-3 and TRBJ1-4, with D maybe TRBD1 (6 bases). Germline CDR1 and CDR2: SGHTA and FQGTGA. V lost 5 bases, J lost 8 bases, and 12 bases lay in between. The CDR3 sequence is 13 residues long.